This TCR beta chain is drawn from a study of blood T cells in healthy people across ages. Study information: Per every two T cells, about one barcoded beta molecule was captured by template switching.

General study results and limits: In long-lived donors, naive CD4+ cell counts and diversity exceeded those of aged donors.

For the second PCR, which ran for about 6 to 12 cycles, a sample-barcoded 5' primer and a J-beta primer mix were used. The template-switch adaptor, which had 12 random nucleotides, put a tag on each cDNA molecule. TCRdb recomputed calls from the 5' RACE reads with MiXCR, one row per CDR3 protein. This sample has roughly 1.7 million distinct CDR3 sequences; about 32% occur once, and the top ten carry around 11%. Each individual donor underwent a draw of about 9.1 milliliters of peripheral blood. On this clonotype: What it recognizes is unknown.

The receptor comes from a woman aged 25 to 39 in good health. The sample comprised blood.

Written as DNA, the CDR3 is TGTGCCATCAGTGAGAGGGGTCGTACTGAAGCTTTCTTT. It codes for CAISERGRTEAFF. The chain employs TRBV10-3 and TRBJ1-1, with D maybe TRBD1 (5 bases). Trimming cost V 2 bases and J 5 bases, with 9 bases left between them. The CDR3 contains 13 residues. Germline V lookup: CDR1 ENHRY, CDR2 SYGVKD.